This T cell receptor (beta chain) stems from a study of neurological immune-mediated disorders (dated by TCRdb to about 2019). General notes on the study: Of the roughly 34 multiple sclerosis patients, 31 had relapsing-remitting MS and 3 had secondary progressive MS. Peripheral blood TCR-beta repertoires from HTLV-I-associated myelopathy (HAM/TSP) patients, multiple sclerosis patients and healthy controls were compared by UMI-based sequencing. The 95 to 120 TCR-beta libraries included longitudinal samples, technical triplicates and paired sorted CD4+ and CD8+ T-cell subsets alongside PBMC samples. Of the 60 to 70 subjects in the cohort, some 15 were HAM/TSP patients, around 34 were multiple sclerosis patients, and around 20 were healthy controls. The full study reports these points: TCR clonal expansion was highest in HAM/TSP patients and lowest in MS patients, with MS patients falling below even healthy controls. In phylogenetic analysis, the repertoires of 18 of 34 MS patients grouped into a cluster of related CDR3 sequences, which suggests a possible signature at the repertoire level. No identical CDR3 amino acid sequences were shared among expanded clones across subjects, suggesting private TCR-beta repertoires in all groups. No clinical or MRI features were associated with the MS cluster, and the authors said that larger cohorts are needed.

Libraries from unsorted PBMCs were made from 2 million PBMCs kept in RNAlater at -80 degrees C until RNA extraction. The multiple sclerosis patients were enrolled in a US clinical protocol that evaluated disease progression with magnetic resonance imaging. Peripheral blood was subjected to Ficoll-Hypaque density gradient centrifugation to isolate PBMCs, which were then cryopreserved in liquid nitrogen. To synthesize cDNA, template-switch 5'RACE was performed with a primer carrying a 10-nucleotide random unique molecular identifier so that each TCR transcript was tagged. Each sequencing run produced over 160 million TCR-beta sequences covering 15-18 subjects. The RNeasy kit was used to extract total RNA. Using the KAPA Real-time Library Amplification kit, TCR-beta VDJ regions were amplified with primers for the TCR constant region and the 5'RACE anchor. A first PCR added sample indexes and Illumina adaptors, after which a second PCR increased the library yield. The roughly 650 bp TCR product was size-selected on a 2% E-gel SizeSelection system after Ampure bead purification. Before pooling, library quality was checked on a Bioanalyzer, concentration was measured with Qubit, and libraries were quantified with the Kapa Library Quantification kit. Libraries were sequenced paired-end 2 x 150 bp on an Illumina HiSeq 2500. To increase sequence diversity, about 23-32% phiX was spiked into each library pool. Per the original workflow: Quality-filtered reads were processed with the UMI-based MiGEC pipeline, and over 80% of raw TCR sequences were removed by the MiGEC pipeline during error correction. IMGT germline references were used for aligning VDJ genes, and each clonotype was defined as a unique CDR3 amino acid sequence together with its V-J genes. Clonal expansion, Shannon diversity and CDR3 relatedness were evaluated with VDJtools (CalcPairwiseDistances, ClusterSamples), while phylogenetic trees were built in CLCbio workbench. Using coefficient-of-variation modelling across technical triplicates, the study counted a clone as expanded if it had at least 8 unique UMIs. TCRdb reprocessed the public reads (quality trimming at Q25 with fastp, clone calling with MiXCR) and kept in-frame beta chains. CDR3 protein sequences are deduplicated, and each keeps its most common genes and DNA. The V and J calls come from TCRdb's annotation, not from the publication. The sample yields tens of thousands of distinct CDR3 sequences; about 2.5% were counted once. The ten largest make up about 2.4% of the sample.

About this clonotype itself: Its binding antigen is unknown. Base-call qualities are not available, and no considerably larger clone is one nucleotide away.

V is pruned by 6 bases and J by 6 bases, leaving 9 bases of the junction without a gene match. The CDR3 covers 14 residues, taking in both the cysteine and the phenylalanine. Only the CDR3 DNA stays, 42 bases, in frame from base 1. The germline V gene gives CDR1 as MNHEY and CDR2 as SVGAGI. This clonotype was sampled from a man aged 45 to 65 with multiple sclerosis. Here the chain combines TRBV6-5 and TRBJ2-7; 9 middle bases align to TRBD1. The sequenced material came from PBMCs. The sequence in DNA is TGTGCCAGCAGCTCCGGACAGGGGCCCTCCGAGCAGTACTTC. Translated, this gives CASSSGQGPSEQYF.